This T cell receptor (beta chain) was obtained from a study of PD-1 blockade in classical Hodgkin lymphoma. On the study more broadly: Every 2 weeks, patients got 3 mg/kg intravenous nivolumab.

Some clones are missing from TCRdb's copy, which holds only in-frame ones; the method was immunoSEQ multiplex PCR. The repertoire includes just under 65,000 clones, over 85% of them detected once, and 6.5% to 9.5% sits in the top ten. Germline CDR1 reads SGHAT; CDR2 reads FQNNGV. The CDR3 has 14 residues. Trimming shortened V by 6 bases and J by 7 bases, and 19 bases separated the two germline ends. As to time point: cycle 4 day 1 (C4D1), after less than 7 weeks of nivolumab. Relapses following autologous stem cell transplantation were seen in all patients, with brentuximab vedotin exposure varying. Progressive disease, partial response or complete response was each patient's best response. Whole-study results and caveats: Initiation of nivolumab under 1 year after ASCT led to exclusion of patients. As was reported, newly diagnosed patients showed lower baseline TCR diversity than healthy donors did.

Remarks on this clone: Its antigen is unidentified.

The source material was peripheral blood mononuclear cells (PBMCs), sampled before the fourth cycle of nivolumab. The clonotype comes from a human donor with classical Hodgkin lymphoma. The V call is TRBV11-2, the J call TRBJ2-7, with D possibly matching TRBD1 (6 bases). Here the CDR3 reads CASRRPGTREEQYF. The CDR3 coding sequence is TGTGCCAGCAGACGACCCGGGACAAGGGAAGAGCAGTACTTC.